This T cell receptor beta chain is from a study of T cells in Graves' hyperthyroidism and ophthalmopathy. Per germline, CDR1 DFQATT and CDR2 SNEGSKA (reference sequence). The trim removed 2 bases at V and 2 bases at J, leaving 1 base unmatched. There are 13 residues in the CDR3. Researchers amplified the TCR beta CDR3 regions from RNA transcripts. Using the HTBI primer set, a first-round RT-PCR was run on the TCR CDR3. MiXCR was run by TCRdb on the multiplex PCR reads, yielding one entry per CDR3 protein. This sample has hundreds of thousands of distinct CDR3 sequences; about 14% occur once, and the top ten carry roughly a tenth. This clonotype was picked up many times.

The TCR sequence derives from a young woman with Graves' hyperthyroidism. Sequencing used blood. The chain recombines TRBV20-1 with TRBJ2-7; TRBD2 agrees at 9 bases. The DNA for the CDR3 is TGCAGTGCTAGACTAGCGGGACCCTACGAGCAGTACTTC. It codes for CSARLAGPYEQYF.